The 14 T cell receptor beta chains reported below all come from one sample, sequenced in a study of shared clonotypes between healthy human individuals (dated by TCRdb to 2018 to 2020). Libraries came from the immunoSEQ multiplex PCR assay. In TCRdb, the immuneACCESS table is reduced to in-frame sequences with V and J assigned. These tables do not hold every clone; where another copy was compared, an unresolved V gene accounts for under half, and the others remain unexplained. The sample data list some 2,000,000 clones, and 90% to 95% of these were observed just once. The ten biggest clones cover 0.1% to 0.15% of the sample. The sample was naive CD4+ T cells sorted from blood. In the paper's terms, the cell subset or site label means: CD45RA+ positively selected. Receptor source: a man younger than 35 in good health.

The rearrangement links TRBV7-2 to TRBJ2-7; no clear D. CDR3 length: 14 residues. Germline lookup yields CDR1 SGHTA and CDR2 FQGNSA. The V end was cut by 2 bases, the J end by 4 bases, with 12 bases between. The CDR3 loop reads CASSLNRVSYEQYF. CDR3 sequence (DNA): TGTGCCAGCAGCTTAAATAGGGTCTCATACGAGCAGTACTTC.

The chain links TRBV30 to TRBJ1-2, with 9 bases aligning to TRBD1. The CDR3 totals 13 residues. Trimming cost V 5 bases and J 2 bases; bases outside gene matches: 3. CDR1 is GTSNPN and CDR2 is SVGIG in the germline V gene (reference sequence). CDR3 coding DNA: TGTGCCTGGGTGGACAGGGGAAACTATGGCTACACCTTC. Its protein is CAWVDRGNYGYTF.

This chain links TRBV29-1 with TRBJ2-7; TRBD1 agrees at 10 bases. Unmatched junction bases numbered 7, after V lost 7 bases and J lost 7 bases. The CDR3 has 12 residues. Per the germline V gene, CDR1 is SQVTM and CDR2 is ANQGSEA. In DNA form, the CDR3 reads TGCAGCGCACGACAGGGGGCACGGGAGCAGTACTTC. Amino acids: CSARQGAREQYF.

V gene TRBV19 combines with J gene TRBJ2-1, with 12 bases matching TRBD2. Germline trimming cut 10 bases from V and 7 bases from J; bases unmatched to any gene: 14. Germline CDR1 is LNHDA and CDR2 is SQIVND (reference sequence). This CDR3 comprises 16 residues. Written as DNA, the CDR3 is TGTGCCACCATAAAGACCCTAGCGGGAGGGCCAAATGAGCAGTTCTTC. Its protein is CATIKTLAGGPNEQFF.

The chain couples TRBV9 to TRBJ2-1; possible D gene TRBD1, 5 bases. This CDR3 has 15 amino acids. The germline V gene has CDR1 SGDLS and CDR2 YYNGEE. Trimming removed 2 bases from V and 4 bases from J, with 13 bases in between. CDR3: CASSVSQGEYNEQFF. CDR3 nucleotides: TGTGCCAGCAGCGTTAGTCAGGGCGAGTACAATGAGCAGTTCTTC.

J is TRBJ2-3 and V is TRBV7-2; D perhaps matches TRBD2 (6 bases). CDR3 size: 16 residues. Germline CDR1 reads SGHTA; CDR2 reads FQGNSA. V was trimmed by 4 bases and J by 2 bases, leaving 16 bases between them. CDR3 sequence (DNA): TGTGCCAGCAGCTCTCGAAGTGGACTACTCACAGATACGCAGTATTTT. This translates into CASSSRSGLLTDTQYF.

Points on this clone: Compared with germline, one end of the junction differs, possibly owing to a read error. The chain links TRBV9 to TRBJ2-2, with 8 nucleotides matching TRBD1. The CDR3 is 14 residues long. Germline V gene lookup returns CDR1 SGDLS and CDR2 YYNGEE. The CDR3 protein is CAGSPTGDTGELFF. The CDR3 nucleotides are TGTGCCGGCAGCCCGACAGGGGACACCGGGGAGCTGTTTTTT. Complete variable domain (other parts from reference TRBV9 and TRBJ2-2): DSGVTQTPKHLITATGQRVTLRCSPRSGDLSVYWYQQSLDQGLQFLIQYYNGEERAKGNILERFSAQQFPDLHSELNLSSLELGDSALYFCAGSPTGDTGELFFGEGSRLTVL.

The J gene is TRBJ1-6, the V gene TRBV5-4, with D perhaps TRBD1 (5 bases). From germline, CDR1 is SGHNT and CDR2 YYREEE (reference sequence). V dropped 0 bases and J dropped 8 bases, with 12 bases sitting between them. The CDR3 contains 15 residues. Here the CDR3 DNA reads TGTGCCAGCAGCTTGGGATCCGGGGCCGATTCACCCCTCCACTTT. It translates to CASSLGSGADSPLHF.

The V and J genes are TRBV7-9 and TRBJ2-3; 10 positions agree with TRBD2. CDR3 length: 15 amino acids. CDR1 SEHNR and CDR2 FQNEAQ come from the germline V gene (reference sequence). The V segment lost 5 bases and the J segment 3 bases; nucleotides outside the gene matches: 5. The CDR3 region has the DNA TGTGCCAGCAGCCTCCGGACTAGCGGAACAGATACGCAGTATTTT. Protein: CASSLRTSGTDTQYF. Full variable domain (missing parts from reference TRBV7-9 and TRBJ2-3): DTGVSQNPRHKITKRGQNVTFRCDPISEHNRLYWYRQTLGQGPEFLTYFQNEAQLEKSRLLSDRFSAERPKGSFSTLEIQRTEQGDSAMYLCASSLRTSGTDTQYFGPGTRLTVL.

This clone was seen just once. This chain uses TRBV20-1 with TRBJ2-2; no definite D call. Germline CDR1 and CDR2: DFQATT and SNEGSKA (reference sequence). The CDR3 runs 11 residues. V was trimmed by 6 bases and J by 7 bases, leaving 9 bases between them. The DNA for the CDR3 is TGCAGTGCAACTGTCGGCGGGGAGCTGTTTTTT. Its protein is CSATVGGELFF.

The V and J genes are TRBV18 and TRBJ1-4; D gene uncertain. V lost 2 bases to trimming and J lost 4 bases, with 11 bases between them. The germline V gene encodes CDR1 KGHSH and CDR2 LQKENI. This CDR3 is built from 15 residues. The CDR3 loop is CASSPDPLGNEKLFF. The CDR3 DNA sequence: TGTGCCAGCTCACCAGATCCGCTAGGTAATGAAAAACTGTTTTTT.

A note on this clone: A much larger clone differs by one base, so this may be a read error. The sample contains more than one DNA sequence encoding this CDR3. The chain has TRBV6-6 and TRBJ1-5; TRBD1 matches at 11 bases. This CDR3 is 15 amino acids long. Germline V gene sequence: CDR1 MNHNY, CDR2 SVGAGI (reference sequence). The V segment lost 6 bases and the J segment 4 bases; nucleotides outside the gene matches: 5. The CDR3 protein is CASSPGTGGNQPQHF. CDR3 nucleotides: TGTGCCAGCAGCCCCGGGACAGGGGGGAATCAGCCCCAGCATTTT.

This chain uses TRBV7-3 with TRBJ2-3; D gene unclear. CDR3 length equals 13 residues. The germline V gene encodes CDR1 SGHTA and CDR2 FQGTGA. Trimming removed 5 bases from V and 3 bases from J, with 9 bases in between. The CDR3 loop is CASSPSSTDTQYF. Written as DNA, the CDR3 is TGTGCCAGCAGCCCCTCAAGTACAGATACGCAGTATTTT.

This chain joins TRBV10-3 and TRBJ2-1; unclear D gene. The germline V gene encodes CDR1 ENHRY and CDR2 SYGVKD. The ends were cut back, 5 bases at V and 6 bases at J, with 11 bases in the middle. This CDR3 is 13 amino acids long. This CDR3 is CAISPGLGNEQFF. CDR3 bases: TGTGCCATCAGTCCGGGCCTGGGCAATGAGCAGTTCTTC.